The text below deals with one T cell receptor (beta chain). Sequencing was performed with immunoSEQ multiplex PCR; in TCRdb, only in-frame clones are kept and a portion is missing. The profile shows some 260,000 clones, roughly 89% of them singletons. The CDR3 extends over 15 amino acids. CDR1 is MNHEY and CDR2 is SMNVEV in the germline V gene (reference sequence). J gave up 7 bases and V 4 bases, and 7 bases lay outside the gene matches. The cohort comprised adults aged about 18 to 100 years residing in 20 to 30 US areas. The data belong to a study of blood T cell repertoires in COVID-19. The sequenced sample was PBMCs or T cells enriched from blood (not recorded which). The clonotype comes from a man aged 35 to 55 who had recovered from COVID-19. The chain joins TRBV27 to TRBJ1-4, with TRBD1 matching over 9 bases. The CDR3 loop is CASSSGQGLVEKLFF. In nucleotides, the CDR3 is TGTGCCAGCAGTTCAGGACAGGGGCTGGTTGAAAAACTGTTTTTT. The full variable domain, its missing parts supplied by reference TRBV27 and TRBJ1-4, is EAQVTQNPRYLITVTGKKLTVTCSQNMNHEYMSWYRQDPGLGLRQIYYSMNVEVTDKGDVPEGYKVSRKEKRNFPLILESPSPNQTSLYFCASSSGQGLVEKLFFGSGTQLSVL.